The following is a T cell receptor (beta chain) sequence with its context. The data derive from a study of patients and donors after allogeneic stem cell transplantation. TCRdb called the RT-PCR reads again in MiXCR, with one record for every CDR3 protein. Among about 39,000 distinct CDR3 sequences listed, roughly 29% were seen once. Trimming removed 4 bases from V and 2 bases from J, with 16 bases in between. Germline loops: CDR1 LGHNA, CDR2 YSLEER. CDR3 length: 16 residues. This clonotype originated in a human donor who was either an allogeneic HSCT recipient or a stem cell or donor lymphocyte infusion donor (not recorded which). It is not recorded whose cells these are; they may come from a transplant donor. This chain uses TRBV4-3 with TRBJ2-3; no firm D call. Sample: blood, either unsorted or a sorted T cell fraction (not recorded which). The CDR3 DNA is TGCGCCAGCAGCCTCCCGTGGCAGCCCGACACAGATACGCAGTATTTT. Translating gives CASSLPWQPDTDTQYF.